This section outlines one T cell receptor (beta chain) sequence together with its context. The data stem from a study of blood T cell repertoires in COVID-19. CDR3 size: 13 residues. Trimming removed 2 bases from V and 9 bases from J, with 11 bases in between. Germline V lookup: CDR1 MNHNS, CDR2 SASEGT. Profiling relied on immunoSEQ multiplex PCR, and the TCRdb table lists in-frame clones only, not all of them. This sample has about 220,000 clones, with approximately 90% found just once. The receptor was isolated from a middle-aged woman with acute COVID-19. This chain uses TRBV6-1 with TRBJ2-1, with a possible D match to TRBD2 (6 bases). Specimen: PBMCs or T cells enriched from blood (not recorded which). The CDR3 is CASSETTGLEQFF. The CDR3 DNA is TGTGCCAGCAGTGAAACGACGGGACTTGAGCAGTTCTTC.